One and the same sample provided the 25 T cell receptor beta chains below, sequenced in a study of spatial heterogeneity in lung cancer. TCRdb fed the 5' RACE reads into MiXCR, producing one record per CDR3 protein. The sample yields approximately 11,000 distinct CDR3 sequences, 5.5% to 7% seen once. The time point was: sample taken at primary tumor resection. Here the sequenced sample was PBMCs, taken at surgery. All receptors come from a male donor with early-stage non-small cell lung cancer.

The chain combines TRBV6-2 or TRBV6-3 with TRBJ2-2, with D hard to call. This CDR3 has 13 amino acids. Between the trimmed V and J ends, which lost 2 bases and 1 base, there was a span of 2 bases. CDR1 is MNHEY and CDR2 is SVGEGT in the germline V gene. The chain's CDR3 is CASSYENTGELFF. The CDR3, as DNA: TGTGCCAGCAGTTACGAGAACACCGGGGAGCTGTTTTTT.

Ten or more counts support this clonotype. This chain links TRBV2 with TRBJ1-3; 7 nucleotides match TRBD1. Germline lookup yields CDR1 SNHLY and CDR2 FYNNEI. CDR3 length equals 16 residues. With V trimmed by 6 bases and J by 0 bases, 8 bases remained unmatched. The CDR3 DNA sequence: TGTGCCAGCAGCGCTCCGGGACAGTACTCTGGAAACACCATATATTTT. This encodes CASSAPGQYSGNTIYF.

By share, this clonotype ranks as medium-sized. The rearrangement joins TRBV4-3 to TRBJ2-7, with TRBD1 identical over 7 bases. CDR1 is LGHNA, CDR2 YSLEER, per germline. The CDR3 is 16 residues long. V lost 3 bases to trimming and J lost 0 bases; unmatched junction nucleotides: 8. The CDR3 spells CASSQGPDRFSYEQYF. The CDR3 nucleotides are TGCGCCAGCAGCCAGGGCCCGGACAGGTTCTCCTACGAGCAGTACTTC.

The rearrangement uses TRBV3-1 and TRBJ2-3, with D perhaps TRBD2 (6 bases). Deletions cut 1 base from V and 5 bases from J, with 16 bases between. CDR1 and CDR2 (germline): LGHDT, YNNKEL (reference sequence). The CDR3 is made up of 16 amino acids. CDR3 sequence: CASSQARDSLRDTQYF. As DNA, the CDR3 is TGTGCCAGCAGCCAAGCGAGGGACTCTCTTAGAGATACGCAGTATTTT.

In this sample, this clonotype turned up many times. CDR3 residues: CASSLAGGYINEQFF. For the CDR3, the DNA is TGTGCCAGCAGCTTAGCGGGAGGTTACATCAATGAGCAGTTCTTC. This chain joins TRBV7-9 and TRBJ2-1; the D gene is possibly TRBD2 (6 bases). The CDR3 loop spans 15 amino acids. Germline values: CDR1 SEHNR, CDR2 FQNEAQ (reference sequence). With 0 bases removed from V and 6 bases from J, the gap between germline ends came to 12 bases.

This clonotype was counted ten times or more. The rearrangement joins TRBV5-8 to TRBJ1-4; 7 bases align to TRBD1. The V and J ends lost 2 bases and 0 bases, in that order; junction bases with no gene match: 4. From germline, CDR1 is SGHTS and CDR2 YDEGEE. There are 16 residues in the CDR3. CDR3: CASSFTGDSTNEKLFF. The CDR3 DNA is TGTGCCAGCAGCTTCACAGGGGATTCAACTAATGAAAAACTGTTTTTT. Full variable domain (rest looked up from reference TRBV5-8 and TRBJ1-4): EAGVTQSPTHLIKTRGQQATLRCSPISGHTSVYWYQQALGLGLQFLLWYDEGEERNRGNFPPRFSGRQFPNYSSELNVNALELEDSALYLCASSFTGDSTNEKLFFGSGTQLSVL.

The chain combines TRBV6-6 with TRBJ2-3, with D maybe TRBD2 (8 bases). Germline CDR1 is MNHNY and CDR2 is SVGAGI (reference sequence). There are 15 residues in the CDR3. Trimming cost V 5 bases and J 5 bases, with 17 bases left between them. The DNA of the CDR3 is TGTGCCAGCAGTAAACGACAGGGACTAGGAGATACGCAGTATTTT. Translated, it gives CASSKRQGLGDTQYF.

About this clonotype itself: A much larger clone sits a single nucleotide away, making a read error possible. This chain's CDR3 is CASSLRALAGSHEQYV. The CDR3 nucleotides are TGTGCCAGCAGCTTGAGGGCCCTAGCGGGATCTCACGAGCAGTACGTC. The V gene is TRBV5-5, the J gene TRBJ2-7; 9 positions match TRBD2. V shed 1 base, J shed 5 bases, and the junction held 10 bases outside the gene matches. The germline CDR1 and CDR2 sequences are SGHKS and YYEKEE (reference sequence). This CDR3 region has 16 residues.

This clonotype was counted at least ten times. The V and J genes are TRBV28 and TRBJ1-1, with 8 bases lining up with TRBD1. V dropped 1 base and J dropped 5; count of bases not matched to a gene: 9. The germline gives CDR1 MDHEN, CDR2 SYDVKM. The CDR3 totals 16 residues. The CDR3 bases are TGTGCCAGCAGTTTATCGTCTGGACAGGGACGGACTGAAGCTTTCTTT. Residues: CASSLSSGQGRTEAFF.

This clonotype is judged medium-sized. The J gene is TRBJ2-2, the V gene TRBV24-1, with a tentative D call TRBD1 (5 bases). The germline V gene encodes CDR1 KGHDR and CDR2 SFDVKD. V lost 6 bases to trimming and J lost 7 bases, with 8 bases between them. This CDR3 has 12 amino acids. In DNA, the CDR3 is TGTGCCACCAGTACGCAGGGCGGGGAGCTGTTTTTT. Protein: CATSTQGGELFF.

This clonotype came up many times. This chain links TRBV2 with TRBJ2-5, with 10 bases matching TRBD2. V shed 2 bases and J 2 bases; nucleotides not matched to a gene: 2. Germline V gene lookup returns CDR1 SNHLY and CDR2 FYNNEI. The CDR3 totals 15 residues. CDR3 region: CASSELAGVQETQYF. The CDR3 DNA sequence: TGTGCCAGCAGTGAACTAGCGGGGGTTCAAGAGACCCAGTACTTC.

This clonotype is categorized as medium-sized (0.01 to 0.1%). The CDR3 DNA is TGTGCCAGCAGTCCGACTCCCGGGGGAGCTTTCTTT. Translated: CASSPTPGGAFF. The V gene is TRBV2, the J gene TRBJ1-1; D is perhaps TRBD1 (5 bases). Germline V CDR1 and CDR2: SNHLY, FYNNEI. The CDR3 is made up of 12 amino acids. V lost 5 bases and J 10 bases, leaving 14 bases between the germline ends.

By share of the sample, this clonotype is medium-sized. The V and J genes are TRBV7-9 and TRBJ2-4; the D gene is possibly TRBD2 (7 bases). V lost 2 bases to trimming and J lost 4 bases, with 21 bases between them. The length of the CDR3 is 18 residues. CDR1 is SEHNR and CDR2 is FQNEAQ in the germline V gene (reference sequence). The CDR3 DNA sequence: TGTGCCAGCAGCTTACGTTTCGGGGGGCGCGATCTAAAAAACATTCAGTACTTC. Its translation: CASSLRFGGRDLKNIQYF.

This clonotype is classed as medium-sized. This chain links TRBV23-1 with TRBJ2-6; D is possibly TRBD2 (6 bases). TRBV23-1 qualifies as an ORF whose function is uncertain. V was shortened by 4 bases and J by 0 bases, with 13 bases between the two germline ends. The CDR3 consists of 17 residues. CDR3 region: CASSRPGLNSGANVLTF. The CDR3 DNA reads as TGCGCCAGCAGTCGGCCGGGACTGAACTCTGGGGCCAACGTCCTGACTTTC.

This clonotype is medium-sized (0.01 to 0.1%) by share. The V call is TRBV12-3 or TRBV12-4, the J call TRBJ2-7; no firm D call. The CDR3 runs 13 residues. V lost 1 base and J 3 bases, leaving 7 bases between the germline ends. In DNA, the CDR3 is TGTGCCAGCAGTTTAGTGACCAGCTACGAGCAGTACTTC. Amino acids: CASSLVTSYEQYF.

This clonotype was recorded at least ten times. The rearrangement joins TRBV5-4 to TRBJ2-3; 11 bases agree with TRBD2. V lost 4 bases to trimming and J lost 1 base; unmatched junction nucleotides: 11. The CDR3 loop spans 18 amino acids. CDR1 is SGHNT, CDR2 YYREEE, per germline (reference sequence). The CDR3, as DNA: TGTGCCAGCAGCCTGGGACTAGCGGCTGTCTCTGGCACAGATACGCAGTATTTT. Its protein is CASSLGLAAVSGTDTQYF.

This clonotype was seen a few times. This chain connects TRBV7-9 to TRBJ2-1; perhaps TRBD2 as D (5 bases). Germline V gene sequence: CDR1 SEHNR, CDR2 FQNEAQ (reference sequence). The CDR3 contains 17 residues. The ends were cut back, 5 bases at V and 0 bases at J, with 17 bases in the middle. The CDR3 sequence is CASSPPFRAGSYNEQFF. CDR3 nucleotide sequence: TGTGCCAGCAGCCCTCCCTTCCGGGCGGGCTCCTACAATGAGCAGTTCTTC.

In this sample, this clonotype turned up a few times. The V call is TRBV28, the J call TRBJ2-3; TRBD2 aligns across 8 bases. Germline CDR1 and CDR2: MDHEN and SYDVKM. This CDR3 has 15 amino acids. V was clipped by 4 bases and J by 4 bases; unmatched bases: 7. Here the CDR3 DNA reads TGTGCCAGCAGTTCGGCGGGAGGTTTGGCAGATACGCAGTATTTT. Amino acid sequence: CASSSAGGLADTQYF. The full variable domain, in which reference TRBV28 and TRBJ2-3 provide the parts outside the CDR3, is DVKVTQSSRYLVKRTGEKVFLECVQDMDHENMFWYRQDPGLGLRLIYFSYDVKMKEKGDIPEGYSVSREKKERFSLILESASTNQTSMYLCASSSAGGLADTQYFGPGTRLTVL.

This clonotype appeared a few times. The chain's CDR3 is CASSSSGGNEQFF. In DNA, the CDR3 is TGTGCCAGCAGCTCCTCCGGGGGGAATGAGCAGTTCTTC. V gene TRBV7-2 combines with J gene TRBJ2-1; 7 nucleotides agree with TRBD2. CDR3 length: 13 amino acids. Losses at the gene ends were 4 bases for V and 7 bases for J; bases not matched to a gene: 4. Germline loops: CDR1 SGHTA, CDR2 FQGNSA.

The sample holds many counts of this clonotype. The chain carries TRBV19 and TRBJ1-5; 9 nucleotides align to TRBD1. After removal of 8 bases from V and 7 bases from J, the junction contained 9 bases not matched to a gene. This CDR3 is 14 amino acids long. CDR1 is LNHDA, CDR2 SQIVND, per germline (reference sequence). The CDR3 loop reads CASSGTGLRQPQHF. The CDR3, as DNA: TGTGCCAGTTCCGGGACAGGGTTGCGGCAGCCCCAGCATTTT.

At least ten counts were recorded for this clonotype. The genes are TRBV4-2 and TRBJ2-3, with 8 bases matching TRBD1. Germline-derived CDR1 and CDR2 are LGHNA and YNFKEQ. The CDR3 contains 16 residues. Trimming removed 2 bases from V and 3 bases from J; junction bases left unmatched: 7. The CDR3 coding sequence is TGTGCCAGCAGCCAACCCAATACAGGGGGTACAGATACGCAGTATTTT. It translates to CASSQPNTGGTDTQYF.

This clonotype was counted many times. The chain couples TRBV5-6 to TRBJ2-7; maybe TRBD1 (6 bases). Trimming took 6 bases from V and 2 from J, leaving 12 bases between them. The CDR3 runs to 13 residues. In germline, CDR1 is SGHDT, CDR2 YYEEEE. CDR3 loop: CASTYRDTYEQYF. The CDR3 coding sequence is TGTGCCAGCACTTACAGGGATACCTACGAGCAGTACTTC.

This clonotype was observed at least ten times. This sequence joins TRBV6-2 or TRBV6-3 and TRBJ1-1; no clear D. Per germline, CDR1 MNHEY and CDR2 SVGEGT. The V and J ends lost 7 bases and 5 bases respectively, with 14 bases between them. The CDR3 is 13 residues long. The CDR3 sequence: CASMSSWGTEAFF. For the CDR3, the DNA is TGTGCCAGCATGAGCAGTTGGGGAACTGAAGCTTTCTTT.

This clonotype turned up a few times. The CDR3 is CASSIEGQSNQPQHF. DNA of the CDR3: TGTGCCAGTAGTATAGAGGGACAGAGCAATCAGCCCCAGCATTTT. V gene TRBV19 combines with J gene TRBJ1-5, with TRBD1 matching 7 bases. Germline V lookup: CDR1 LNHDA, CDR2 SQIVND (reference sequence). This CDR3 region has 15 residues. With 0 bases clipped from V and 1 base from J, the junction kept 0 bases outside the gene matches.

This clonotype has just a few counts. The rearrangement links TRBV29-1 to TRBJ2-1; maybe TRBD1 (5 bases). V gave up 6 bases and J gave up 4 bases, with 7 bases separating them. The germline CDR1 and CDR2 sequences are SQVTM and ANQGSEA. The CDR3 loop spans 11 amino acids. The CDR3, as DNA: TGCAGCGTGAACAGGTACAATGAGCAGTTCTTC. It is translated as CSVNRYNEQFF.